Presented here are 12 T cell receptor beta chains from one specimen sequenced in a study of shared clonotypes between healthy human individuals (dated by TCRdb to 2019 to 2021). Library preparation was by the immunoSEQ multiplex PCR assay. TCRdb re-hosts the immuneACCESS table, in-frame sequences only. Its copies lack some clones; in the studies checked, an unresolved V gene accounts for under half of them, and the cause for the rest is not known. Across this sample there are just over 2,000,000 clones, with over 85% seen only once. The ten largest clones capture 0.1% to 0.15% of the sample. Sequencing was done on a sample of naive CD4+ T cells sorted from blood. The cell subset or site label on this specimen signifies: CD45RA+ positively selected. These receptors were collected from a man aged 18 to 30 in good health.

The chain uses TRBV7-9 and TRBJ1-5, with D maybe TRBD1 (6 bases). Germline V gives CDR1 SEHNR, CDR2 FQNEAQ (reference sequence). This CDR3 is built from 17 residues. Between the trimmed V and J ends, which lost 2 bases and 0 bases, there was a span of 14 bases. DNA of the CDR3: TGTGCCAGCAGCTTATGGGCAGGGGACTATAGCAATCAGCCCCAGCATTTT. Translation gives CASSLWAGDYSNQPQHF.

This rearrangement joins TRBV19 to TRBJ2-2; D is possibly TRBD1 (6 bases). CDR1 is LNHDA, CDR2 SQIVND, per germline (reference sequence). Trimming took 7 bases from V and 1 from J, leaving 16 bases between them. The CDR3 length is 16 residues. The CDR3 loop is CASTLGDNVNTGELFF. CDR3 sequence (DNA): TGTGCCAGTACCCTCGGGGACAACGTGAACACCGGGGAGCTGTTTTTT.

This chain connects TRBV7-2 to TRBJ1-4; TRBD1 might be the D (6 bases). Germline V gene lookup returns CDR1 SGHTA and CDR2 FQGNSA. CDR3 size: 16 residues. V gave up 4 bases and J gave up 2 bases, with 14 bases separating them. CDR3 amino acids: CASSSQQGVTNEKLFF. CDR3 bases: TGTGCCAGCAGCTCACAACAGGGAGTGACTAATGAAAAACTGTTTTTT.

The CDR3 sequence: CASSWSGADGYTF. CDR3 DNA: TGCGCCAGCAGCTGGTCGGGGGCTGATGGCTACACCTTC. The rearrangement uses TRBV5-1 and TRBJ1-2, with D perhaps TRBD1 (6 bases). With 3 bases removed from V and 6 bases from J, the gap between germline ends came to 12 bases. Germline V gene data show CDR1 as SGHRS and CDR2 as YFSETQ. This CDR3 is built from 13 residues.

V and J are TRBV6-6 and TRBJ1-5; D is unclear. The CDR3 covers 15 residues. V dropped 2 bases and J dropped 4 bases, with 12 bases sitting between them. The germline CDR1 and CDR2 sequences are MNHNY and SVGAGI (reference sequence). In DNA form, the CDR3 reads TGTGCCAGCAGTTACGAAAGCCGCGGGAATCAGCCCCAGCATTTT. This sequence encodes CASSYESRGNQPQHF.

The chain recombines TRBV5-1 with TRBJ1-1; unclear D gene. Trimming pared 0 bases from V and 4 bases from J, leaving 13 bases between. Germline lookup yields CDR1 SGHRS and CDR2 YFSETQ. The CDR3 extends over 15 amino acids. CDR3 protein: CASSLEPLKGTEAFF. CDR3 coding DNA: TGCGCCAGCAGCTTGGAACCCCTGAAGGGCACTGAAGCTTTCTTT. The full variable domain, completed using reference TRBV5-1 and TRBJ1-1, is KAGVTQTPRYLIKTRGQQVTLSCSPISGHRSVSWYQQTPGQGLQFLFEYFSETQRNKGNFPGRFSGRQFSNSRSEMNVSTLELGDSALYLCASSLEPLKGTEAFFGQGTRLTVV.

The V gene is TRBV10-3, the J gene TRBJ1-3; unclear D gene. Germline V gene sequence: CDR1 ENHRY, CDR2 SYGVKD. Trimming shortened V by 8 bases and J by 3 bases, and 11 bases separated the two germline ends. The CDR3 runs to 13 residues. The CDR3 sequence is CAIVEGFGNTIYF. CDR3 bases: TGTGCCATCGTGGAAGGTTTTGGAAACACCATATATTTT.

The rearrangement links TRBV7-2 to TRBJ2-7; 11 bases match TRBD2. This CDR3 region has 15 residues. Germline V gene sequence: CDR1 SGHTA, CDR2 FQGNSA. V lost 5 bases, J lost 7 bases, and 10 bases stayed unmatched. CDR3 protein: CASSPTSGGPGEQYF. The CDR3 coding sequence is TGTGCCAGCAGCCCAACTAGCGGGGGTCCGGGAGAGCAGTACTTC.

This sequence joins TRBV7-8 and TRBJ1-1; unclear D gene. V gave up 5 bases and J gave up 0 bases, with 7 bases separating them. Germline CDR1 SGHVS, CDR2 FQNEAQ. The CDR3 totals 13 residues. The CDR3 reads CASSVTVNTEAFF. The CDR3 bases are TGTGCCAGCAGCGTAACAGTGAACACTGAAGCTTTCTTT.

The chain's CDR3 is CASSGYRAGELFF. The CDR3 DNA reads TGCGCCAGCAGTGGCTACAGGGCCGGGGAGCTGTTTTTT. This chain uses TRBV10-1 with TRBJ2-2, with D perhaps TRBD1 (6 bases). CDR1 is WNHNN, CDR2 SYGVQD, per germline (reference sequence). V was pared by 4 bases and J by 6 bases, with 9 bases between. This CDR3 is 13 amino acids long.

CDR3 in DNA: TGTGCCAGCAATAGGTCCCCTGGGGAAGATACGCAGTATTTT. Protein: CASNRSPGEDTQYF. The chain employs TRBV6-5 and TRBJ2-3, with D hard to call. V lost 7 bases and J lost 5, with 16 bases in between. The CDR3 extends over 14 amino acids. Per germline, CDR1 MNHEY and CDR2 SVGAGI.

J is TRBJ2-1 and V is TRBV18; D not resolved. The CDR3 runs 11 residues. CDR1 and CDR2 from the germline V gene are KGHSH and LQKENI. Trimming pared 7 bases from V and 8 bases from J, leaving 9 bases between. In DNA, the CDR3 is TGTGCCAGCTTTTCGGTGGATGAGCAGTTCTTC. It specifies CASFSVDEQFF.